The rows below give T cell receptor beta chains drawn from one sample of a study of blood T cells in healthy people across ages. Using its own MiXCR run on the 5' RACE reads, TCRdb lists one record per CDR3 protein. The repertoire includes about 2 million distinct CDR3 sequences, around half of them detected once, and around 2.1% sits in the top ten. Sequenced sample: blood. These receptors originate from a woman in her thirties or forties in good health. The CDR3 runs from the conserved cysteine through the conserved F or W. The D gene is left open where the match is weak. Clone size, where shown, is once, few, many, or a class for clones that have expanded.

J gene	clone size	D gene	V gene	CDR3 protein	CDR3 DNA
TRBJ2-3	.	.	TRBV27	CASRWASVGTDTQYF	TGTGCCAGCAGATGGGCATCAGTGGGTACAGATACGCAGTATTTT
TRBJ1-6	.	.	TRBV7-8	CASSIPEDSNSPLHF	TGTGCCAGCAGCATACCGGAGGACAGCAATTCACCCCTCCACTTT
TRBJ2-5	few	.	TRBV7-2	CASSSSRGSATQYF	TGTGCCAGCAGCTCCTCACGGGGGTCTGCGACCCAGTACTTC
TRBJ2-5	few	.	TRBV15	CATSRDLSQETQYF	TGTGCCACCAGCAGAGATCTGTCCCAAGAGACCCAGTACTTC
TRBJ2-5	.	.	TRBV7-9	CASSPPEDRRQETQYF	TGTGCCAGCTCCCCGCCGGAGGACAGAAGACAAGAGACCCAGTACTTC
TRBJ2-7	few	TRBD2	TRBV10-3	CAISRTSGGRPPSYEQYF	TGTGCCATCAGCCGGACTAGCGGGGGCCGTCCACCTTCCTACGAGCAGTACTTC
TRBJ1-5	.	.	TRBV7-2	CASSLYGPRRNQPQHF	TGTGCCAGCAGCTTATACGGCCCCCGTCGCAATCAGCCCCAGCATTTT
TRBJ2-5	.	TRBD2	TRBV7-6	CASSLVGGGIQETQYF	TGTGCCAGCAGCTTAGTCGGCGGGGGGATCCAAGAGACCCAGTACTTC
TRBJ1-4	few	TRBD1	TRBV2	CASSGGENEKLFF	TGTGCCAGTTCAGGGGGCGAAAATGAAAAACTGTTTTTT
TRBJ2-3	.	TRBD2	TRBV6-5	CASGLAVGTDTQYF	TGTGCCAGCGGTCTAGCGGTGGGCACAGATACGCAGTATTTT
TRBJ2-5	few	.	TRBV20-1	CSATQGVPETQYF	TGCAGTGCGACCCAGGGAGTCCCAGAGACCCAGTACTTC
TRBJ2-3	.	.	TRBV14	CASSQDVQARSTDTQYF	TGTGCCAGCAGCCAAGACGTACAGGCTCGTAGCACAGATACGCAGTATTTT
TRBJ1-1	.	.	TRBV29-1	CSVFPPGILNTEAFF	TGCAGCGTTTTCCCCCCAGGCATCCTGAACACTGAAGCTTTCTTT
TRBJ2-3	.	TRBD2	TRBV7-9	CASSRLGTKSSTDTQYF	TGTGCCAGCAGCCGTTTAGGGACTAAATCTAGCACAGATACGCAGTATTTT
TRBJ1-5	.	.	TRBV24-1	CATSRHGNQPQHF	TGTGCCACCAGCCGACATGGCAATCAGCCCCAGCATTTT
TRBJ2-1	.	.	TRBV5-6	CASSFGVGSGNEQFF	TGTGCCAGCAGCTTCGGCGTGGGGTCGGGCAATGAGCAGTTCTTC
TRBJ1-2	.	TRBD1	TRBV20-1	CSARVGQSYGYTF	TGCAGTGCTAGAGTGGGACAGAGCTATGGCTACACCTTC
TRBJ2-1	.	.	TRBV7-2	CASSLVVHQGNEQFF	TGTGCCAGCAGCTTAGTGGTCCATCAAGGGAATGAGCAGTTCTTC
TRBJ2-5	.	TRBD1	TRBV27	CASSLFRTGLETQYF	TGTGCCAGCAGTTTGTTCCGGACAGGGTTAGAGACCCAGTACTTC
TRBJ2-3	.	TRBD1	TRBV20-1	CIAYRGSDTQYF	TGCATTGCTTACAGGGGCTCAGATACGCAGTATTTT
TRBJ2-7	many	TRBD1	TRBV6-5	CASSPDRGSYEQYF	TGTGCCAGCAGTCCGGACAGGGGGTCCTACGAGCAGTACTTC
TRBJ2-4	.	TRBD1	TRBV13	CASSSRTGGKNIQYF	TGTGCCAGCAGCTCCCGTACAGGGGGGAAAAACATTCAGTACTTC
TRBJ1-1	.	.	TRBV25-1	CASSAQGAGDMNTEAFF	TGTGCCAGCAGTGCCCAAGGGGCAGGGGACATGAACACTGAAGCTTTCTTT
TRBJ2-7	.	TRBD1	TRBV3-1	CASSHLGTGSYEQYF	TGTGCCAGCAGCCACCTAGGGACAGGGTCCTACGAGCAGTACTTC
TRBJ2-5	.	.	TRBV28	CASRLISEAPEETQYF	TGTGCCAGCAGGTTAATAAGCGAGGCCCCTGAAGAGACCCAGTACTTC
TRBJ2-3	few	.	TRBV7-2	CASSLGIPGTQSIDTQYF	TGTGCCAGCAGCTTAGGGATCCCAGGGACGCAAAGTATAGATACGCAGTATTTT
TRBJ2-1	.	.	TRBV12-3/TRBV12-4	CASTGAGVRDEQFF	TGTGCCAGCACTGGAGCAGGGGTGAGGGATGAGCAGTTCTTC
TRBJ1-2	.	.	TRBV28	CASSSSDVKIREANYGYTF	TGTGCCAGCAGCTCCTCGGACGTTAAGATTCGGGAAGCTAACTATGGCTACACCTTC
TRBJ1-2	.	.	TRBV5-1	CASSLVQEAGGYTF	TGCGCCAGCAGCTTGGTTCAGGAGGCTGGGGGCTACACCTTC
TRBJ2-5	many	.	TRBV29-1	CSEGVIGETQYF	TGCAGCGAGGGGGTAATTGGAGAGACCCAGTACTTC
TRBJ2-7	.	TRBD2	TRBV20-1	CSARDPASGGAYEQYF	TGCAGTGCTAGAGACCCGGCTAGCGGGGGGGCCTACGAGCAGTACTTC
TRBJ2-5	.	.	TRBV19	CASSIVVETWETQYF	TGTGCCAGTAGTATAGTGGTGGAGACCTGGGAGACCCAGTACTTC
TRBJ2-3	.	.	TRBV5-6	CASSLYRFTDTQYF	TGTGCCAGCAGCTTGTACAGGTTCACAGATACGCAGTATTTT
TRBJ2-7	.	TRBD2	TRBV7-2	CASSLPTSGAYEQYF	TGTGCCAGCAGCCTACCCACTAGCGGGGCCTACGAGCAGTACTTC
TRBJ2-1	.	TRBD2	TRBV6-2/TRBV6-3	CASIRAGGINEQFF	TGTGCCAGCATTCGCGCGGGGGGTATCAATGAGCAGTTCTTC
TRBJ1-2	.	.	TRBV11-2	CASSSRGQSVGVYGYTF	TGTGCCAGCAGCTCCCGAGGACAGTCCGTGGGAGTATATGGCTACACCTTC
TRBJ2-3	few	.	TRBV29-1	CSAGATDTQYF	TGCAGCGCTGGAGCAACAGATACGCAGTATTTT
TRBJ2-7	.	.	TRBV25-1	CASSDENRRSYEQYF	TGTGCCAGCAGTGATGAAAACAGGCGCTCCTACGAGCAGTACTTC
TRBJ1-2	few	TRBD1	TRBV3-1	CASSQNRDSVHGYTF	TGTGCCAGCAGCCAGAATCGGGACAGCGTCCATGGCTACACCTTC
TRBJ2-7	few	.	TRBV15	CATSRFGGSYEQYF	TGTGCCACCAGCAGATTCGGTGGCTCCTACGAGCAGTACTTC
TRBJ2-6	.	TRBD1	TRBV5-5	CASSYPFPGQGTGANVLTF	TGTGCCAGCAGCTACCCTTTCCCGGGACAGGGAACAGGGGCCAACGTCCTGACTTTT
TRBJ2-5	many	.	TRBV29-1	CSVDRDHQETQYF	TGCAGCGTTGACCGGGATCACCAAGAGACCCAGTACTTC
TRBJ2-3	few	TRBD1	TRBV5-1	CASSRDRPTSTDTQYF	TGCGCCAGCAGTCGGGACAGGCCGACTAGCACAGATACGCAGTATTTT
TRBJ2-1	.	TRBD2	TRBV7-2	CASSYGRVTTSSYNEQFF	TGTGCCAGCAGCTATGGGAGGGTCACAACGAGCTCCTACAATGAGCAGTTCTTC
TRBJ2-7	many	.	TRBV4-3	CASSRTTKNYEQYF	TGCGCCAGCAGCCGAACCACGAAGAACTACGAGCAGTACTTC
TRBJ2-1	.	.	TRBV11-2	CASSGPTLVEQFF	TGTGCCAGCAGCGGCCCCACGTTGGTTGAGCAGTTCTTC